One and the same sample provided the 7 T cell receptor beta chains below, sequenced in a study of T cells in tuberculosis. Profiled with immunoSEQ multiplex PCR; TCRdb holds only in-frame clones, not every one. Counted here are 30,000 to 40,000 clones, about 97% occurring once; the ten biggest clones make up roughly 6.2%. Sequencing was carried out using PBMCs. The source of these receptors is a donor between 10 and 29 years old with latent tuberculosis or without tuberculosis infection.

The rearrangement joins TRBV12-5 to TRBJ2-4; 11 nucleotides agree with TRBD1. The CDR3 covers 14 residues. The germline CDR1 and CDR2 sequences are LGHNT and FRNRAP. The V gene end was trimmed by 6 bases and the J gene end by 7 bases; junction bases not matched to a gene: 5. The CDR3 DNA sequence: TGTGCTAGTGGGGGACAGGGGGATTTTAACATTCAGTACTTC. Its translation: CASGGQGDFNIQYF.

The chain employs TRBV6-1 and TRBJ2-3; TRBD2 matches 12 bases. CDR1 MNHNS and CDR2 SASEGT come from the germline V gene. The CDR3 is 19 amino acids. V lost 2 bases and J lost 4; bases outside the gene matches: 13. The CDR3 DNA reads TGTGCCAGCAGTGAAATTAGTGAAGCTAGCGGGGGGGCCCCAGATACGCAGTATTTT. As protein: CASSEISEASGGAPDTQYF.

The chain joins TRBV7-8 to TRBJ2-3; D unresolved. Germline V gene lookup returns CDR1 SGHVS and CDR2 FQNEAQ. The CDR3 consists of 13 residues. With 1 base removed from V and 6 bases from J, the gap between germline ends came to 8 bases. This CDR3 is CASSLGRRDTQYF. The CDR3, as DNA: TGTGCCAGCAGCTTAGGGCGCAGGGATACGCAGTATTTT.

The chain links TRBV18 to TRBJ1-2; TRBD1 agrees at 8 bases. CDR1 is KGHSH, CDR2 LQKENI, per germline. V lost 6 bases, J lost 2 bases, and 2 bases stayed unmatched. This CDR3 has 13 residues. The CDR3 nucleotides read TGTGCCAGCTCGGACAGGGAGAACTATGGCTACACCTTC. Translating it yields CASSDRENYGYTF.

DNA of the CDR3: TGTGCCAGCTCACCACGAACCGGTGAAATAGCGGGGGGGCAGAAAACGCAGTATTTT. The encoded protein is CASSPRTGEIAGGQKTQYF. The rearrangement uses TRBV18 and TRBJ2-3; 11 bases match TRBD2. The CDR3 length is 19 residues. Germline V gene sequence: CDR1 KGHSH, CDR2 LQKENI. Trimming cost V 1 base and J 9 bases; bases outside gene matches: 18.

The rearrangement uses TRBV9 and TRBJ1-2; D possibly corresponds to TRBD1 (5 bases). Germline CDR1 and CDR2: SGDLS and YYNGEE. Trimming stripped 0 bases from V and 2 bases from J, with 14 bases between. This CDR3 comprises 16 residues. Here the CDR3 reads CASSVDPAGMNYGYTF. In DNA, the CDR3 is TGTGCCAGCAGCGTAGACCCCGCAGGGATGAACTATGGCTACACCTTC.

The J gene is TRBJ2-6, the V gene TRBV27; D is uncertain. V lost 4 bases to trimming and J lost 0 bases, with 4 bases between them. Germline CDR1 and CDR2: MNHEY and SMNVEV (reference sequence). The CDR3 is 14 residues long. The CDR3 sequence is CASSSSSGANVLTF. The DNA of the CDR3 is TGTGCCAGCAGTTCGAGCTCTGGGGCCAACGTCCTGACTTTC.